Below are 25 T cell receptor beta chains sequenced from a single sample in a study of T-cell reconstitution after alpha-beta-depleted transplantation in children. Unique molecular identifiers were built into the TCRbeta library. TCRdb ran MiXCR on the PCR reads and lists one entry per CDR3 protein. This table has just over 950,000 distinct CDR3 sequences, about 29% appearing once. Sequencing used PBMCs, mostly from graft donor cells, obtained 360 days after TCRalphabeta/CD19-depleted stem cell transplant. Receptors originate from a boy under two years old who had a stem cell transplant for SCID, so the T cells may come from the graft donor.

This clonotype was recorded a few times. The chain recombines TRBV5-1 with TRBJ2-7; D is unresolved. The V and J ends lost 4 bases and 4 bases respectively, with 12 bases between them. CDR1 is SGHRS and CDR2 is YFSETQ in the germline V gene. The CDR3 is 13 amino acids. For the CDR3, the DNA is TGCGCCAGCAGCCCCCGGATGGGGTACGAGCAGTACTTC. This translates into CASSPRMGYEQYF.

The V call is TRBV10-3, the J call TRBJ2-7, with a tentative D call TRBD1 (7 bases). There are 16 residues in the CDR3. The ends were cut back, 4 bases at V and 3 bases at J, with 19 bases in the middle. Germline V CDR1 and CDR2: ENHRY, SYGVKD. In DNA form, the CDR3 reads TGTGCCATCAGTGGTACCGCGGGACAGTTCATCTACGAGCAGTACTTC. Amino acids: CAISGTAGQFIYEQYF.

The chain is built from TRBV5-1 and TRBJ2-7; 7 nucleotides line up with TRBD2. CDR1 is SGHRS and CDR2 is YFSETQ in the germline V gene. CDR3 length: 16 residues. Trimming took 0 bases from V and 2 from J; bases not matched to a gene: 8. CDR3 sequence reads: CASSLAGGTGAYEQYF. As DNA, the CDR3 is TGCGCCAGCAGCTTGGCCGGGGGGACTGGAGCCTACGAGCAGTACTTC.

The rearrangement uses TRBV29-1 and TRBJ2-2; 7 nucleotides agree with TRBD2. The germline gives CDR1 SQVTM, CDR2 ANQGSEA. Unmatched junction bases numbered 8, after V lost 4 bases and J lost 6 bases. The CDR3 has 14 amino acids. The CDR3 sequence is CSVGDVGGAGELFF. The CDR3 DNA reads as TGCAGCGTTGGTGATGTGGGGGGGGCCGGGGAGCTGTTTTTT.

This clonotype has a handful of counts. V and J are TRBV29-1 and TRBJ2-7; 7 nucleotides align to TRBD1. With 1 base clipped from V and 4 bases from J, the junction kept 7 bases outside the gene matches. Germline CDR1 SQVTM, CDR2 ANQGSEA. This CDR3 region has 14 residues. The CDR3: CSVEASGGAYEQYF. CDR3 nucleotide sequence: TGCAGCGTTGAAGCTTCAGGGGGTGCGTACGAGCAGTACTTC.

This chain links TRBV12-3 or TRBV12-4 with TRBJ1-1; 8 bases are a match to TRBD1. The CDR3 extends over 13 amino acids. With V trimmed by 9 bases and J by 1 base, 4 bases remained unmatched. The CDR3 loop reads CASQGAWNTEAFF. In DNA form, the CDR3 reads TGTGCCAGTCAGGGGGCGTGGAACACTGAAGCTTTCTTT.

With respect to this clonotype: At one end the junction does not follow the germline gene, possibly because of a read error. V usage is TRBV5-1 and J usage is TRBJ2-1; 11 bases line up with TRBD2. In germline, CDR1 is SGHRS, CDR2 YFSETQ. The CDR3 totals 15 residues. The DNA for the CDR3 is TGCGCCAGCAGCTTTACTAGCGGGGGCTACTATGAGCAGTTCTTC. It specifies CASSFTSGGYYEQFF.

The chain uses TRBV5-1 and TRBJ2-4; the D is unclear. CDR3 length equals 14 residues. Germline V gene sequence: CDR1 SGHRS, CDR2 YFSETQ. Trimming took off 3 bases at V and 8 bases at J, with 15 bases between the two ends. The DNA of the CDR3 is TGCGCCAGCAGCTCCAGATGGGTCCAAGACATTCAGTACTTC. Its protein product is CASSSRWVQDIQYF.

The chain combines TRBV4-3 with TRBJ1-6; D might be TRBD1 (6 bases). In germline, CDR1 is LGHNA, CDR2 YSLEER. V was cut by 0 bases and J by 6 bases, with 9 bases left in between. The CDR3 covers 15 residues. In DNA form, the CDR3 reads TGCGCCAGCAGCCAAGATCGGGGGCGTAATTCACCCCTCCACTTT. It encodes CASSQDRGRNSPLHF.

The chain combines TRBV9 with TRBJ2-3; 8 bases are shared with TRBD2. CDR1 is SGDLS, CDR2 YYNGEE, per germline. CDR3 length: 20 residues. V shed 3 bases, J shed 2 bases, and the junction held 20 bases outside the gene matches. The CDR3 here is CASSAGTRQSLTSLTDTQYF. CDR3 sequence (DNA): TGTGCCAGCAGCGCTGGGACTAGGCAATCCCTGACAAGCCTCACAGATACGCAGTATTTT.

In its sample, this clonotype was seen a few times. The chain combines TRBV3-1 with TRBJ2-1; TRBD1 or TRBD2 may be the D gene (6 bases each). Per the germline V gene, CDR1 is LGHDT and CDR2 is YNNKEL (reference sequence). CDR3 size: 18 residues. V was pared by 1 base and J by 0 bases, with 16 bases between. The CDR3: CASSQVKGGHSSYNEQFF. The CDR3 DNA is TGTGCCAGCAGCCAAGTAAAGGGGGGTCATAGCTCCTACAATGAGCAGTTCTTC.

In its sample, this clonotype was seen a few times. The chain has TRBV27 and TRBJ2-7; 12 nucleotides match TRBD2. This CDR3 region has 15 residues. The V gene end was trimmed by 5 bases and the J gene end by 6 bases; junction bases not matched to a gene: 8. Germline CDR1 reads MNHEY; CDR2 reads SMNVEV (reference sequence). CDR3 region: CASSMRTSGTSEQYF. For the CDR3, the DNA is TGTGCCAGCAGTATGAGGACTAGCGGGACAAGCGAGCAGTACTTC.

This clonotype was detected many times. The chain combines TRBV7-6 with TRBJ2-7, with a tentative D call TRBD1 (6 bases). The CDR3 covers 14 residues. Germline values: CDR1 SGHVS, CDR2 FNYEAQ. Between the trimmed V and J ends, which lost 3 bases and 3 bases, there was a span of 12 bases. For the CDR3, the DNA is TGTGCCAGCAGCTTCGGACAGCCAAACTACGAGCAGTACTTC. This sequence encodes CASSFGQPNYEQYF. The variable domain in full, with the rest retrieved from reference TRBV7-6 and TRBJ2-7, is GAGVSQSPRYKVTKRGQDVALRCDPISGHVSLYWYRQALGQGPEFLTYFNYEAQQDKSGLPNDRFSAERPEGSISTLTIQRTEQRDSAMYRCASSFGQPNYEQYFGPGTRLTVT.

This chain uses TRBV7-7 with TRBJ2-1; D remains unclear. Trimming shortened V by 2 bases and J by 8 bases, and 19 bases separated the two germline ends. The CDR3 is made up of 16 amino acids. Germline-derived CDR1 and CDR2 are SSHAT and FNYEAQ (reference sequence). CDR3 DNA sequence: TGTGCCAGCAGCTTACGTCCGGTGGTTGAGCCCTATGAGCAGTTCTTC. Translating it yields CASSLRPVVEPYEQFF.

The chain carries TRBV7-3 and TRBJ2-1, with TRBD2 identical over 9 bases. The CDR3 contains 15 residues. Per the germline V gene, CDR1 is SGHTA and CDR2 is FQGTGA. V lost 5 bases to trimming and J lost 5 bases; unmatched junction nucleotides: 7. In DNA, the CDR3 is TGTGCCAGCAGCCTTAGCGGGGGCATCAACAATGAGCAGTTCTTC. Translating gives CASSLSGGINNEQFF.

This clonotype occurred a few times. The J gene is TRBJ2-4, the V gene TRBV5-1; D may be TRBD1 (5 bases). V was cut by 4 bases and J by 1 base, with 15 bases left in between. CDR1 SGHRS and CDR2 YFSETQ come from the germline V gene. This CDR3 spans 16 amino acids. This CDR3 reads CASSAAGFNAKNIQYF. The CDR3 region has the DNA TGCGCCAGCAGCGCCGCAGGGTTTAACGCCAAAAACATTCAGTACTTC.

This clonotype turned up a few times. The chain combines TRBV20-1 with TRBJ1-1; D is unresolved. The CDR3 has 11 residues. Germline CDR1 reads DFQATT; CDR2 reads SNEGSKA (reference sequence). The ends were cut back, 3 bases at V and 6 bases at J, with 8 bases in the middle. The CDR3 is CSARSAAEAFF. In DNA form, the CDR3 reads TGCAGTGCTAGGTCGGCCGCTGAAGCTTTCTTT.

This clonotype was found a few times. V and J are TRBV20-1 and TRBJ1-6; D is possibly TRBD1 (6 bases). Between the trimmed V and J ends, which lost 8 bases and 6 bases, there was a span of 17 bases. This CDR3 spans 14 amino acids. CDR1 and CDR2 from the germline V gene are DFQATT and SNEGSKA (reference sequence). DNA for the CDR3: TGCAGTCCCTTCTCACAGGGCGGTAATTCACCCCTCCACTTT. Translated: CSPFSQGGNSPLHF.

The genes are TRBV25-1 and TRBJ1-1; 9 bases line up with TRBD1. V lost 4 bases to trimming and J lost 3 bases; unmatched junction nucleotides: 12. CDR3 size: 17 residues. Per the germline V gene, CDR1 is MGHDK and CDR2 is SYGVNS. DNA for the CDR3: TGTGCCAGCAGTGTCCTTGACTACAGGGGGCTGGACACTGAAGCTTTCTTT. Its translation is CASSVLDYRGLDTEAFF.

This clonotype has a single count. The CDR3 nucleotides read TGTGCCACCAGCAGAGCCCAGTCCCTAAGGGAGACCCAGTACTTC. This codes for CATSRAQSLRETQYF. The rearrangement joins TRBV15 to TRBJ2-5; D is uncertain. Between the trimmed V and J ends, which lost 1 base and 5 bases, there was a span of 14 bases. Germline CDR1 is LNHNV and CDR2 is YYDKDF (reference sequence). The CDR3 consists of 15 residues.

This sequence joins TRBV20-1 and TRBJ2-3, with 9 bases lining up with TRBD2. V gave up 3 bases and J gave up 4 bases; unmatched junction bases: 11. Germline V gives CDR1 DFQATT, CDR2 SNEGSKA (reference sequence). The CDR3 consists of 16 residues. Written as DNA, the CDR3 is TGCAGTGCTAGCGAGGAAGCGGGGGGCCGCTCAGATACGCAGTATTTT. Amino acid sequence: CSASEEAGGRSDTQYF.

The chain recombines TRBV10-1 with TRBJ2-1, with 8 nucleotides matching TRBD2. Losses at the gene ends were 2 bases for V and 0 bases for J; bases not matched to a gene: 12. The germline CDR1 and CDR2 sequences are WNHNN and SYGVQD (reference sequence). CDR3 size: 19 residues. The CDR3 nucleotides read TGCGCCAGCAGTGAGGGGTCAGCGGGGGAGACTTTCTCCTACAATGAGCAGTTCTTC. It translates to CASSEGSAGETFSYNEQFF.

This clonotype came up a few times. The chain joins TRBV7-9 to TRBJ2-7; D may be TRBD2 (6 bases). The germline gives CDR1 SEHNR, CDR2 FQNEAQ (reference sequence). The CDR3 covers 15 residues. V was trimmed by 5 bases and J by 4 bases, leaving 18 bases between them. CDR3 sequence reads: CASSPTGGDRYEQYF. In nucleotides, the CDR3 is TGTGCCAGCAGCCCAACGGGCGGGGACCGGTACGAGCAGTACTTC.

This clonotype was counted only a few times. The V call is TRBV11-2, the J call TRBJ2-2; maybe TRBD1 (6 bases). The CDR3 is 14 residues long. V lost 11 bases and J lost 0, with 13 bases in between. CDR1 and CDR2 from the germline V gene are SGHAT and FQNNGV. This chain's CDR3 is CAATGTPNTGELFF. CDR3 nucleotides: TGTGCCGCCACCGGGACACCGAACACCGGGGAGCTGTTTTTT.

This clonotype was seen a few times. The rearrangement joins TRBV6-5 to TRBJ2-7; 8 nucleotides match TRBD2. The V segment lost 0 bases and the J segment 6 bases; nucleotides outside the gene matches: 7. Germline values: CDR1 MNHEY, CDR2 SVGAGI. This CDR3 has 15 residues. CDR3 loop: CASSYSSLAGFEQYF. CDR3 nucleotide sequence: TGTGCCAGCAGTTACTCGAGTCTAGCGGGTTTCGAGCAGTACTTC.